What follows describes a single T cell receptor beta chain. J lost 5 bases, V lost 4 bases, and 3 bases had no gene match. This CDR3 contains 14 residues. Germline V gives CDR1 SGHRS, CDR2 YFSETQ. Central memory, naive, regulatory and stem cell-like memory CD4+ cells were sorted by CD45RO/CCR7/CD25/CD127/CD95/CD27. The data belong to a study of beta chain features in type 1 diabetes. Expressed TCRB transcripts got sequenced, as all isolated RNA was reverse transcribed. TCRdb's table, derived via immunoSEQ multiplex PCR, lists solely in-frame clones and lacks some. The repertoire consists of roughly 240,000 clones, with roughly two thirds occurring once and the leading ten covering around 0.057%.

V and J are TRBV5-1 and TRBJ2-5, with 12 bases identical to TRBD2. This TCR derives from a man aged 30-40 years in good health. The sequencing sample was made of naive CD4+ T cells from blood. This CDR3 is CASSGGTSGETQYF. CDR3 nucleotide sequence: TGCGCCAGCAGCGGAGGGACTAGCGGGGAGACCCAGTACTTC.